Here is one TCR beta chain with its context. The target of this receptor is not known. The record has no base qualities; no much larger clone is one base away. Patients with autoimmune disease history or receiving systemic immunosuppression were excluded from the trial. In every dose cohort, peripheral blood was drawn for TCR sequencing at baseline, cycle 4 day 1, and cycle 7 day 1. Samples were obtained from an open-label, multicenter, first-in-human phase I dose-escalation trial of ivuxolimab. Adults with locally advanced or metastatic melanoma, renal cell carcinoma, hepatocellular carcinoma or head and neck squamous cell carcinoma were enrolled in the trial. Before TCR sequencing, CD4+ T cells and CD8+ T cells from peripheral blood were sorted into separate populations. Compared with germline, V lacks 4 bases and J lacks 4 bases; bases without a gene match: 9. According to the germline V gene, CDR1 reads SGHDN and CDR2 reads FVKESK. Inclusive of the bounding cysteine and phenylalanine, the CDR3 is 16 residues long. Kept here is only the CDR3 DNA, which spans 48 bases and is read in frame from base 1.

These data belong to a study of OX40 agonist ivuxolimab in advanced cancers. A note on the overall study: Ivuxolimab was a fully human IgG2 agonistic monoclonal antibody targeting the costimulatory receptor OX40 (CD134). The purpose of peripheral TCRbeta sequencing was to test whether ivuxolimab changed TCR sequence diversity and led to clonal T-cell expansion. The monotherapy dose-escalation portion (N of about 49 patients) of the phase I ivuxolimab trial is reported in the paper. Prior anti-PD-1, anti-PD-L1 or anti-CTLA-4 therapy was permitted, and approximately 42% of dose-escalation patients had received checkpoint inhibitors. Partial responses occurred in three dose-escalation patients: two with cutaneous melanoma and one with hepatocellular carcinoma. Of the 52 patients in dose escalation, around 19 had hepatocellular carcinoma, about 15 had melanoma, 9 had renal cell carcinoma and 9 had head and neck cancer. The dose-escalation cohort was 80% to 90% male with a mean age of around 64 years, ranging from 23 to 79. Intravenous ivuxolimab was administered to patients every 2 weeks at six dose levels: 0.01, 0.1, 0.3, 1.5, 3 and 10 mg/kg.

Genomic DNA was extracted from sorted cells for sequencing of the TCRbeta CDR3 region. The immunoSEQ Assay was used to sequence the TCRbeta CDR3 regions. Not all clones reach the TCRdb copy of this immuneACCESS table, which keeps in-frame sequences only. Checked studies attribute under half of the gap to unresolved V genes and leave the rest unexplained. In this sample the table shows more than 85,000 clones, over 75% of which occur a single time. Of the sample, 0.31% falls within the top ten clones. Here is what the overall study found, with its caveats: The antigen specificity of the clonally expanded peripheral T cells was not determined. Low levels of normalized T-cell clonal expansion were also seen in some nonresponding patients. Clonal expansion of both CD4+ and CD8+ blood T cells was observed from baseline to week 6 at doses 0.1 to 3.0 mg/kg. In partial responders in the 0.1-3.0 mg/kg groups, normalized peripheral clonal expansion was found to be among the lowest, especially among CD8+ T cells. On average, CD8+ T cells showed more expanded clones than CD4+ T cells after ivuxolimab.

The starting material was CD4+ or CD8+ T cells sorted from blood, obtained in a trial of the OX40 agonist ivuxolimab. The V and J segments used are TRBV14 and TRBJ2-5; 10 central nucleotides agree with TRBD2. This sequence originates from an adult with an advanced solid tumor such as melanoma, head and neck, liver or kidney cancer. The DNA sequence is TGTGCCAGCAGCCGCGAACTAGCGGGACTAGGAGAGACCCAGTACTTC. This codes for CASSRELAGLGETQYF.